Sequencing of this T cell receptor beta chain was carried out in a study of beta chain features in type 1 diabetes. Cell sorting via CD45RO/CCR7/CD25/CD127/CD95/CD27 was performed to obtain CD4+ naive, central memory, regulatory and stem cell-like memory cells. The sequenced template was cDNA made from the entire isolated RNA. Assay used: immunoSEQ multiplex PCR; TCRdb lists only in-frame clones, some missing. The table has around 320,000 clones, 13% to 15% seen once. This clone was seen a few times. The CDR3 runs 13 residues. V was trimmed by 5 bases and J by 0 bases, leaving 7 bases between them. CDR1 MNHEY and CDR2 SMNVEV come from the germline V gene (reference sequence).

Input material: central memory CD4+ T cells from blood. The chain has TRBV27 and TRBJ1-1; D is uncertain. The clonotype comes from a young man in good health. The DNA for the CDR3 is TGTGCCAGCAGTGCTCTTATGAACACTGAAGCTTTCTTT. Amino acids: CASSALMNTEAFF.